This TCR beta chain is from a study of cytomegalovirus exposure and HLA in healthy donors. This PCR relied on a set of 60 Vbeta primers and 13 Jbeta primers. Profiled with immunoSEQ multiplex PCR; TCRdb holds only in-frame clones, not every one. The sample lists 200,000 to 250,000 clones; around 85% were seen once. Each donor was healthy, and each was a bone marrow donor. Between the trimmed V and J ends, which lost 1 base and 7 bases, there was a span of 10 bases. Germline V lookup: CDR1 WSHSY, CDR2 SAAADI. CDR3 length equals 13 residues. The sample comprised PBMCs. This chain joins TRBV10-2 and TRBJ1-1; no reliable D call. The TCR sequence derives from a girl under 10 years old in good health and CMV-seronegative. CDR3: CASSEFEGLEAFF. The DNA of the CDR3 is TGCGCCAGCAGTGAGTTCGAAGGACTTGAAGCTTTCTTT.